These 20 T cell receptor beta chains originate from one sample sequenced in a study of radiation and T cells in renal cell carcinoma. Assay: immunoSEQ multiplex PCR; the TCRdb copy retains only in-frame clones and omits some. The repertoire includes about 24,000 clones, roughly 64% of them detected once, and around a fifth sits in the top ten. Treatment here: treatment-naive control, cytoreductive nephrectomy. The sample in question was tumor tissue, obtained from a patient whose treatment was nephrectomy without radiotherapy. These receptors came from a man in his forties or fifties with renal cell carcinoma.

This clone was counted between two and nine times. This sequence joins TRBV7-9 and TRBJ1-1, with unresolved D. The ends were cut back, 1 base at V and 1 base at J, with 10 bases in the middle. Germline V gene sequence: CDR1 SEHNR, CDR2 FQNEAQ (reference sequence). The CDR3 is made up of 15 amino acids. In nucleotides, the CDR3 is TGTGCCAGCAGCTTAGTTGGGTCAGGGAACACTGAAGCTTTCTTT. Translated: CASSLVGSGNTEAFF.

This clone has just a few counts. This chain links TRBV7-2 with TRBJ2-3, with D unclear. Trimming shortened V by 0 bases and J by 0 bases, and 7 bases separated the two germline ends. This CDR3 has 15 residues. Germline V gene data show CDR1 as SGHTA and CDR2 as FQGNSA. DNA for the CDR3: TGTGCCAGCAGCTTAGCTCTCCAGAGCACAGATACGCAGTATTTT. Its protein product is CASSLALQSTDTQYF.

The chain combines TRBV7-2 with TRBJ1-6, with TRBD1 matching 12 bases. CDR3 size: 16 residues. The V and J ends lost 3 bases and 9 bases, in that order; junction bases with no gene match: 6. Germline-derived CDR1 and CDR2 are SGHTA and FQGNSA. The CDR3, as DNA: TGTGCCAGCAGCTTCCTGGGACAGGGGGCTCGTTCACCCCTCCACTTT. Residues: CASSFLGQGARSPLHF.

J is TRBJ1-6 and V is TRBV30; D gene uncertain. The CDR3 extends over 13 amino acids. The germline V gene encodes CDR1 GTSNPN and CDR2 SVGIG (reference sequence). Trimming removed 1 base from V and 8 bases from J, with 9 bases in between. CDR3 protein: CAWSEGIDSPLHF. The CDR3 region has the DNA TGTGCCTGGAGTGAAGGGATAGATTCACCCCTCCACTTT.

V usage is TRBV19 and J usage is TRBJ2-2; 7 bases map to TRBD2. The ends lost 7 bases at V and 1 base at J; junction bases unmatched: 6. The CDR3 is made up of 15 amino acids. The germline V gene encodes CDR1 LNHDA and CDR2 SQIVND (reference sequence). CDR3 protein: CASKRDYMNTGELFF. The CDR3 DNA reads as TGTGCCAGTAAGAGGGACTACATGAACACCGGGGAGCTGTTTTTT.

The chain links TRBV18 to TRBJ1-1, with 8 bases identical to TRBD1. Per germline, CDR1 KGHSH and CDR2 LQKENI. The J segment lost 4 bases and the V segment lost 1 base, leaving 17 bases of the junction unmatched. The CDR3 is 19 residues long. CDR3 nucleotides: TGTGCCAGCTCACCACTCGGAACCCTGGCAGGGGGCAACGGCACTGAAGCTTTCTTT. Translation: CASSPLGTLAGGNGTEAFF.

The chain joins TRBV27 to TRBJ1-1, with a tentative D call TRBD1 (5 bases). Germline CDR1 and CDR2: MNHEY and SMNVEV (reference sequence). CDR3 length equals 15 residues. V dropped 6 bases and J dropped 0 bases, with 14 bases sitting between them. CDR3 DNA sequence: TGTGCCAGCAGGAAGGGGAGGCACCTGAACACTGAAGCTTTCTTT. It specifies CASRKGRHLNTEAFF.

The table lists this clone with a few counts. This chain connects TRBV5-1 to TRBJ1-3, with TRBD1 matching over 7 bases. CDR3 length equals 15 residues. Germline CDR1 and CDR2: SGHRS and YFSETQ. The V segment lost 3 bases and the J segment 4 bases; nucleotides outside the gene matches: 7. The CDR3 sequence is CASSSSPDRGNTIYF. In nucleotides, the CDR3 is TGCGCCAGCAGCTCCTCCCCGGACAGGGGAAACACCATATATTTT. Combining the CDR3 with reference TRBV5-1 and TRBJ1-3 gives the whole variable domain KAGVTQTPRYLIKTRGQQVTLSCSPISGHRSVSWYQQTPGQGLQFLFEYFSETQRNKGNFPGRFSGRQFSNSRSEMNVSTLELGDSALYLCASSSSPDRGNTIYFGEGSWLTVV.

This rearrangement joins TRBV6-5 to TRBJ2-7; TRBD1 matches at 10 bases. This CDR3 comprises 15 residues. The trim removed 6 bases at V and 6 bases at J, leaving 11 bases unmatched. Germline V gene data show CDR1 as MNHEY and CDR2 as SVGAGI. The CDR3 DNA reads as TGTGCCAGCAGACCTGCCGGGACAGGGGACCCCGAGCAGTACTTC. Translating gives CASRPAGTGDPEQYF.

This chain joins TRBV5-1 and TRBJ2-7, with 7 nucleotides matching TRBD1. V lost 2 bases and J lost 8; bases outside the gene matches: 13. CDR3 length: 15 amino acids. CDR1 SGHRS and CDR2 YFSETQ come from the germline V gene. CDR3 nucleotides: TGCGCCAGCAGCTTTGGGGGACAGCTCCTTTCCCAGCAGTACTTC. Protein product: CASSFGGQLLSQQYF.

This clone appeared many times. The rearrangement links TRBV28 to TRBJ1-1; no reliable D call. There are 13 residues in the CDR3. Trimming shortened V by 3 bases and J by 5 bases, and 10 bases separated the two germline ends. CDR1 is MDHEN and CDR2 is SYDVKM in the germline V gene. The CDR3 sequence is CASSFSDRTEAFF. DNA for the CDR3: TGTGCCAGCAGTTTCTCTGATCGAACTGAAGCTTTCTTT.

This clone was seen only a few times. The chain is built from TRBV28 and TRBJ1-4, with a possible D match to TRBD1 (5 bases). This CDR3 is built from 11 residues. Germline loops: CDR1 MDHEN, CDR2 SYDVKM. With 6 bases removed from V and 12 bases from J, the gap between germline ends came to 11 bases. The CDR3 DNA is TGTGCCAGCAGATTCAGGGTCGAACTGTTTTTT. Translation: CASRFRVELFF.

The DNA of the CDR3 is TGTGCCAGCAGTCTACAGACAGGGATCTTGTCACCCCTCCACTTT. Protein sequence: CASSLQTGILSPLHF. The V gene is TRBV6-5, the J gene TRBJ1-6; 7 bases are a match to TRBD1. CDR1 and CDR2 (germline): MNHEY, SVGAGI. The V and J ends lost 5 bases and 10 bases, in that order; junction bases with no gene match: 11. The CDR3 is 15 residues long.

The chain uses TRBV23-1 and TRBJ1-1; D is uncertain. TRBV23-1 is assigned to the ORF class and has an uncertain function. This CDR3 contains 15 residues. Trimming took 6 bases from V and 5 from J, leaving 19 bases between them. CDR3: CASSHQGRSWTEAFF. The DNA of the CDR3 is TGCGCCAGCAGCCATCAAGGGAGATCGTGGACTGAAGCTTTCTTT.

The V call is TRBV14, the J call TRBJ2-1, with D tentatively TRBD2 (5 bases). V dropped 6 bases and J dropped 0 bases, with 15 bases sitting between them. The germline V gene has CDR1 SGHDN and CDR2 FVKESK. The CDR3 sequence is 16 residues long. This CDR3 is CASSPLGGSSYNEQFF. The CDR3 region has the DNA TGTGCCAGCAGTCCCCTAGGCGGGTCCTCCTACAATGAGCAGTTCTTC.

The chain combines TRBV6-1 with TRBJ1-5, with D unclear. The CDR3 runs 14 residues. Per germline, CDR1 MNHNS and CDR2 SASEGT. V was pared by 7 bases and J by 2 bases, with 12 bases between. CDR3 region: CASKAPGGNQPQHF. The DNA of the CDR3 is TGTGCCAGCAAGGCCCCCGGAGGCAATCAGCCCCAGCATTTT.

V is TRBV6-5 and J is TRBJ1-2; D remains unclear. The CDR3 is made up of 14 amino acids. CDR1 and CDR2 from the germline V gene are MNHEY and SVGAGI. V shed 6 bases and J shed 0 bases, with 11 bases lying between them. CDR3 DNA sequence: TGTGCCAGCAGCCCCTTTGGGGCTAACTATGGCTACACCTTC. Amino acid sequence: CASSPFGANYGYTF.

The chain combines TRBV7-8 with TRBJ1-5; no reliable D call. The CDR3 is 18 residues long. V was shortened by 5 bases and J by 0 bases, with 20 bases between the two germline ends. Germline CDR1 reads SGHVS; CDR2 reads FQNEAQ. The CDR3 here is CASSQEGGGPYSNQPQHF. CDR3 bases: TGTGCCAGCAGCCAAGAAGGAGGTGGGCCGTATAGCAATCAGCCCCAGCATTTT.

This clone was counted once. V is TRBV6-1 and J is TRBJ2-1; no reliable D call. V lost 3 bases to trimming and J lost 0 bases, with 12 bases between them. This CDR3 comprises 16 residues. The germline gives CDR1 MNHNS, CDR2 SASEGT. CDR3 sequence (DNA): TGTGCCAGCAGTGACCGCATGGTGAGCTCCTACAATGAGCAGTTCTTC. It specifies CASSDRMVSSYNEQFF.

This clone rates as medium-sized. The chain recombines TRBV29-1 with TRBJ2-6; possible D gene TRBD1, 6 bases. The V end was cut by 6 bases, the J end by 1 base, with 10 bases between. CDR3 length: 14 amino acids. Germline CDR1 and CDR2: SQVTM and ANQGSEA. The CDR3 nucleotides are TGCAGCGTACCCCAGGGGTCTGGGGCCAACGTCCTGACTTTC. It encodes CSVPQGSGANVLTF. The full variable domain, rest sourced from reference TRBV29-1 and TRBJ2-6, is SAVISQKPSRDICQRGTSLTIQCQVDSQVTMMFWYRQQPGQSLTLIATANQGSEATYESGFVIDKFPISRPNLTFSTLTVSNMSPEDSSIYLCSVPQGSGANVLTFGAGSRLTVL.